The 30 T cell receptor beta chains listed next were all sequenced from one sample in a study of human T cells and chemical hapten exposure. The time point denotes: pre-sensitization, week 0. As to treatment: therapeutic diphenylcyclopropenone sensitization with weekly scalp DPC. TCRdb ran MiXCR on the RACE reads and lists one entry per CDR3 protein. The sample comprises about 87,000 distinct CDR3 sequences, 9.6% of which are singletons, and 3.6% rests with the top ten. The starting material was whole blood, obtained in connection with sensitization to the hapten diphenylcyclopropenone (DPC). Every receptor here comes from a woman between 35 and 50 years old with alopecia areata. Some clones in this sample may be carry-over from other donors' samples.

This clonotype was counted between two and nine times. The rearrangement joins TRBV5-6 to TRBJ2-5; possibly TRBD2 for D (6 bases). Trimming pared 3 bases from V and 4 bases from J, leaving 10 bases between. Germline values: CDR1 SGHDT, CDR2 YYEEEE. The CDR3 spans 13 residues. CDR3 bases: TGTGCCAGCAGCTCTCGGGAGAGAGAGACCCAGTACTTC. Amino acid sequence: CASSSRERETQYF.

This clonotype has ten or more counts. This chain joins TRBV5-3 and TRBJ1-1; the D is unclear. TRBV5-3 is filed as an ORF, its function uncertain. This CDR3 is built from 13 residues. Trimming took off 4 bases at V and 5 bases at J, with 12 bases between the two ends. The CDR3 bases are TGTGCCAGAAGCAAGACCGGGGTGACTGAAGCTTTCTTT. Translated, it gives CARSKTGVTEAFF.

J is TRBJ2-5 and V is TRBV20-1; TRBD2 matches 7 bases. The length of the CDR3 is 14 residues. J lost 6 bases, V lost 6 bases, and 13 bases had no gene match. In germline, CDR1 is DFQATT, CDR2 SNEGSKA (reference sequence). CDR3 region: CSAQTWGGDQTQYF. For the CDR3, the DNA is TGCAGTGCCCAGACATGGGGGGGGGACCAGACCCAGTACTTC.

V and J are TRBV11-2 and TRBJ2-7; D gene uncertain. V dropped 2 bases and J dropped 4 bases, with 12 bases sitting between them. There are 14 residues in the CDR3. Germline CDR1 is SGHAT and CDR2 is FQNNGV. The CDR3 here is CASSLIGPGYEQYF. The CDR3 region has the DNA TGTGCCAGCAGCTTAATCGGACCTGGATACGAGCAGTACTTC.

This clonotype has a count of ten or more. The chain couples TRBV4-2 to TRBJ2-7; 7 bases fit TRBD2. Germline V CDR1 and CDR2: LGHNA, YNFKEQ. V gave up 3 bases and J gave up 1 base; unmatched junction bases: 6. The CDR3 is 15 amino acids. This CDR3 is CASSHEGSGSYEQYF. CDR3 DNA: TGTGCCAGCAGCCACGAAGGTAGCGGGTCCTACGAGCAGTACTTC.

This clonotype turned up a few times. V usage is TRBV5-1 and J usage is TRBJ2-5, with 9 bases fitting TRBD1. This CDR3 is 15 amino acids long. The V and J ends lost 4 bases and 0 bases, in that order; junction bases with no gene match: 4. Germline V gene lookup returns CDR1 SGHRS and CDR2 YFSETQ. The CDR3 nucleotides are TGCGCCAGCAGCAGCACAGGGGGCAACCAAGAGACCCAGTACTTC. This codes for CASSSTGGNQETQYF. The full variable domain, with the rest looked up from reference TRBV5-1 and TRBJ2-5, is KAGVTQTPRYLIKTRGQQVTLSCSPISGHRSVSWYQQTPGQGLQFLFEYFSETQRNKGNFPGRFSGRQFSNSRSEMNVSTLELGDSALYLCASSSTGGNQETQYFGPGTRLLVL.

Points on this clonotype: This sequence may be a read error, since a much larger clone differs from it by one base. The chain couples TRBV7-6 to TRBJ2-7; 13 nucleotides agree with TRBD2. This CDR3 has 15 amino acids. Per the germline V gene, CDR1 is SGHVS and CDR2 is FNYEAQ. The CDR3 spells CASSKTSGGTYKQYF. The DNA of the CDR3 is TGTGCCAGCAGCAAGACTAGCGGGGGGACCTACAAGCAGTACTTC.

This clonotype occurred many times. The rearrangement joins TRBV6-5 to TRBJ1-1, with 9 positions matching TRBD1. In germline, CDR1 is MNHEY, CDR2 SVGAGI. CDR3 length: 16 amino acids. J gave up 0 bases and V 7 bases, and 9 bases lay outside the gene matches. The chain's CDR3 is CASNKVGQGLNTEAFF. CDR3 bases: TGTGCCAGCAACAAGGTGGGACAGGGATTGAACACTGAAGCTTTCTTT.

This clonotype came up many times. V is TRBV25-1 and J is TRBJ2-1; TRBD2 aligns across 7 bases. The CDR3 totals 11 residues. With V trimmed by 11 bases and J by 6 bases, 4 bases remained unmatched. CDR1 is MGHDK and CDR2 is SYGVNS in the germline V gene. The CDR3 DNA reads TGTGCCTCCGGACTAGTCAATGAGCAGTTCTTC. Its protein product is CASGLVNEQFF. Complete variable domain (other parts from reference TRBV25-1 and TRBJ2-1): EADIYQTPRYLVIGTGKKITLECSQTMGHDKMYWYQQDPGMELHLIHYSYGVNSTEKGDLSSESTVSRIRTEHFPLTLESARPSHTSQYLCASGLVNEQFFGPGTRLTVL.

This clonotype was detected ten times or more. This chain joins TRBV7-9 and TRBJ2-7; D remains unclear. The germline V and J ends were trimmed by 3 bases and 2 bases, with 17 bases remaining between them. Germline assignment: CDR1 SEHNR and CDR2 FQNEAQ (reference sequence). CDR3 length equals 16 residues. As DNA, the CDR3 is TGTGCCAGCAGCTTCGCCCCCGGCCAGCCAACCTACGAGCAGTACTTC. Protein product: CASSFAPGQPTYEQYF.

This clonotype was recorded at least ten times. This chain connects TRBV5-4 to TRBJ1-1; D remains unclear. V lost 0 bases and J 8 bases, leaving 5 bases between the germline ends. The germline CDR1 and CDR2 sequences are SGHNT and YYREEE (reference sequence). This CDR3 comprises 11 residues. CDR3 nucleotides: TGTGCCAGCAGCTTGGACGCAGAAGCTTTCTTT. This gives the protein CASSLDAEAFF.

The table lists this clonotype with many counts. One end of the junction does not line up with germline, which may come from a read error. The rearrangement joins TRBV7-7 to TRBJ2-3, with D perhaps matching TRBD2 (5 bases). Per the germline V gene, CDR1 is SSHAT and CDR2 is FNYEAQ (reference sequence). This CDR3 spans 15 amino acids. CDR3 bases: TGTGCTAGCAGCTTAGGAATCGGGGAACAGTATACGCAGTATTTT. Translated, it gives CASSLGIGEQYTQYF.

This clonotype was observed many times. The rearrangement links TRBV7-2 to TRBJ2-3, with TRBD1 matching over 8 bases. This CDR3 has 17 residues. The germline V gene encodes CDR1 SGHTA and CDR2 FQGNSA. After removal of 1 base from V and 4 bases from J, the junction contained 10 bases not matched to a gene. CDR3 protein: CASSLGVLQGASDTQYF. CDR3 DNA: TGTGCCAGCAGCTTAGGTGTTCTGCAGGGGGCTTCAGATACGCAGTATTTT. Drawing the rest from reference TRBV7-2 and TRBJ2-3, the complete variable domain is GAGVSQSPSNKVTEKGKDVELRCDPISGHTALYWYRQSLGQGLEFLIYFQGNSAPDKSGLPSDRFSAERTGGSVSTLTIQRTQQEDSAVYLCASSLGVLQGASDTQYFGPGTRLTVL.

This clonotype was observed a handful of times. The chain carries TRBV12-3 or TRBV12-4 and TRBJ1-2; D is unresolved. V lost 6 bases and J lost 7, with 12 bases in between. This CDR3 is built from 12 residues. The CDR3 DNA reads as TGTGCCAGCAGCTCTGAAGGCGGTGGCTACACCTTC. Protein product: CASSSEGGGYTF.

The chain uses TRBV11-2 and TRBJ2-1; 9 nucleotides agree with TRBD2. Germline CDR1 reads SGHAT; CDR2 reads FQNNGV. After removal of 5 bases from V and 2 bases from J, the junction contained 4 bases not matched to a gene. The CDR3 spans 15 residues. DNA of the CDR3: TGTGCCAGCAGCCCGCGACTAGCGGCCTACAATGAGCAGTTCTTC. Amino acids: CASSPRLAAYNEQFF.

This clonotype was observed at least ten times. The chain links TRBV6-6 to TRBJ1-5; D gene uncertain. In germline, CDR1 is MNHNY, CDR2 SVGAGI (reference sequence). The CDR3 runs 14 residues. Trimming pared 5 bases from V and 0 bases from J, leaving 8 bases between. In nucleotides, the CDR3 is TGTGCCAGCAGTCGACGGGCTAGCAATCAGCCCCAGCATTTT. This gives the protein CASSRRASNQPQHF.

The gene calls are TRBV5-1 and TRBJ1-2, with 8 positions matching TRBD1. Germline V lookup: CDR1 SGHRS, CDR2 YFSETQ. The CDR3 has 14 residues. With 0 bases clipped from V and 4 bases from J, the junction kept 2 bases outside the gene matches. The CDR3 loop is CASSLATGGYGYTF. CDR3 nucleotides: TGCGCCAGCAGCTTGGCCACAGGGGGCTATGGCTACACCTTC.

This clonotype was observed many times. The rearrangement links TRBV20-1 to TRBJ2-3; a weak D match, TRBD2 (5 bases). The germline V gene has CDR1 DFQATT and CDR2 SNEGSKA (reference sequence). The CDR3 runs to 12 residues. V lost 3 bases, J lost 2 bases, and 6 bases lay in between. This CDR3 reads CSASSVTDTQYF. The CDR3 DNA follows: TGCAGTGCTAGTAGCGTCACAGATACGCAGTATTTT.

DNA of the CDR3: TGTGCCAGCAGATCGACTAGCGCTAGGTCAGATACGCAGTATTTT. This gives the protein CASRSTSARSDTQYF. The chain is built from TRBV7-9 and TRBJ2-3; the match to TRBD2 covers 8 bases. Germline lookup yields CDR1 SEHNR and CDR2 FQNEAQ (reference sequence). The J segment lost 4 bases and the V segment lost 6 bases, leaving 9 bases of the junction unmatched. The CDR3 consists of 15 residues.

The chain is built from TRBV21-1 and TRBJ1-5; TRBD1 is the table's D call, not checked against the DNA. TRBV21-1 represents a pseudogene. This CDR3 spans 17 amino acids. CDR3 DNA sequence: TGTGCCAGCAGCTCGAACGGACAGAACTATAGCAATCAGCCCCAGCATTTT. This translates into CASSSNGQNYSNQPQHF.

This clonotype was detected ten times or more. V is TRBV20-1 and J is TRBJ2-3; unclear D gene. V was trimmed by 1 base and J by 0 bases, leaving 8 bases between them. CDR1 and CDR2 (germline): DFQATT, SNEGSKA (reference sequence). The CDR3 runs to 14 residues. DNA for the CDR3: TGCAGTGCTAGAGTAACAGTAAGCACAGATACGCAGTATTTT. Protein sequence: CSARVTVSTDTQYF.

This clonotype was seen many times. The CDR3, as DNA: TGTGCCAGCAGTTTAGGCGGGGACGGTGAAGCTTTCTTT. Translated: CASSLGGDGEAFF. The V gene is TRBV12-3 or TRBV12-4, the J gene TRBJ1-1; TRBD1 is a possible D gene (5 bases). The CDR3 has 13 residues. With 1 base removed from V and 7 bases from J, the gap between germline ends came to 10 bases.

The sample holds a few counts of this clonotype. V and J are TRBV11-3 and TRBJ2-1; 9 bases align to TRBD1. This CDR3 spans 16 amino acids. Germline V CDR1 and CDR2: SGHNT, YENEEA. Germline trimming cut 4 bases from V and 7 bases from J; bases unmatched to any gene: 11. The CDR3: CASSSHRGRAFNEQFF. CDR3 DNA sequence: TGTGCCAGCAGCTCCCACAGGGGGCGAGCTTTTAATGAGCAGTTCTTC.

This rearrangement joins TRBV10-3 to TRBJ1-2; D is unresolved. V dropped 5 bases and J dropped 4 bases, with 11 bases sitting between them. The CDR3 has 13 amino acids. The V gene's germline CDR1 is ENHRY and CDR2 SYGVKD. CDR3 in DNA: TGTGCCATCAGTAATTCGGGAATCTATGGCTACACCTTC. It encodes CAISNSGIYGYTF.

This clonotype was detected a few times. This chain connects TRBV7-2 to TRBJ1-3; D is possibly TRBD1 (5 bases). In germline, CDR1 is SGHTA, CDR2 FQGNSA. V was cut by 1 base and J by 0 bases, with 10 bases left in between. The CDR3 contains 16 residues. The CDR3 DNA is TGTGCCAGCAGCTTAGGGGGCCCCAGCTCTGGAAACACCATATATTTT. As protein: CASSLGGPSSGNTIYF.

This clonotype occurred many times. The CDR3 is CSVGGTGLSEQYF. The CDR3, as DNA: TGCAGCGTTGGAGGGACAGGGCTGTCCGAGCAGTACTTC. This chain uses TRBV29-1 with TRBJ2-7, with 9 bases matching TRBD1. The CDR3 sequence is 13 residues long. Germline CDR1 reads SQVTM; CDR2 reads ANQGSEA. V was pared by 4 bases and J by 6 bases, with 7 bases of the junction left unmatched.

There are many counts of this clonotype. The CDR3 reads CASSLSGDYGYTF. In nucleotides, the CDR3 is TGTGCCAGCAGCTTATCTGGCGACTATGGCTACACCTTC. The rearrangement links TRBV7-2 to TRBJ1-2; D unresolved. CDR3 size: 13 residues. The germline V gene has CDR1 SGHTA and CDR2 FQGNSA. V gave up 2 bases and J gave up 3 bases, with 7 bases separating them.

This clonotype appeared a few times. The chain is built from TRBV10-3 and TRBJ2-6, with 8 bases lining up with TRBD1. With V trimmed by 5 bases and J by 9 bases, 9 bases remained unmatched. Looked up from germline, CDR1 is ENHRY and CDR2 is SYGVKD. The CDR3 contains 15 residues. The CDR3 loop reads CAISPRKGQVNVLTF. The DNA of the CDR3 is TGTGCCATCAGTCCCCGAAAGGGACAGGTCAACGTCCTGACTTTC.

This clonotype was recorded many times. J is TRBJ1-4 and V is TRBV5-1, with D maybe TRBD1 (5 bases). CDR3 length equals 16 residues. Trimming cost V 6 bases and J 0 bases, with 15 bases left between them. Per the germline V gene, CDR1 is SGHRS and CDR2 is YFSETQ. CDR3 sequence reads: CASKREGATTNEKLFF. Here the CDR3 DNA reads TGCGCCAGCAAGAGGGAAGGGGCTACAACTAATGAAAAACTGTTTTTT.

At least ten counts were recorded for this clonotype. V usage is TRBV5-1 and J usage is TRBJ1-1; 7 bases map to TRBD1. V was clipped by 4 bases and J by 0 bases; unmatched bases: 6. The germline CDR1 and CDR2 sequences are SGHRS and YFSETQ. This CDR3 spans 15 amino acids. DNA of the CDR3: TGCGCCAGCAGCCTACGGGACAGCATGAACACTGAAGCTTTCTTT. Translated, it gives CASSLRDSMNTEAFF. Supplemented by reference TRBV5-1 and TRBJ1-1, the full variable domain reads KAGVTQTPRYLIKTRGQQVTLSCSPISGHRSVSWYQQTPGQGLQFLFEYFSETQRNKGNFPGRFSGRQFSNSRSEMNVSTLELGDSALYLCASSLRDSMNTEAFFGQGTRLTVV.